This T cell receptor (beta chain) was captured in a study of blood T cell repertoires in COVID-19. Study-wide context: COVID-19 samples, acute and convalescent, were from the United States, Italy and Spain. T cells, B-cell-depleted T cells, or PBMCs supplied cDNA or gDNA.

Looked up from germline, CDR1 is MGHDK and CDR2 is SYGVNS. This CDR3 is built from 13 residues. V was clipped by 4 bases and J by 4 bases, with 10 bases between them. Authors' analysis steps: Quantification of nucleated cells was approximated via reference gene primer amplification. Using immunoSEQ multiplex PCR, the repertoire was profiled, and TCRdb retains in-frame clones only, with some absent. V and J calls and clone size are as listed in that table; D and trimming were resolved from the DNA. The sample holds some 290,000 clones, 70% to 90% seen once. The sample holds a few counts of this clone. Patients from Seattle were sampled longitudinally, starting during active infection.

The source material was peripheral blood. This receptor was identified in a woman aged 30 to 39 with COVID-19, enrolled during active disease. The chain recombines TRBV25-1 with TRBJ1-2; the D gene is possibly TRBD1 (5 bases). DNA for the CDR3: TGTGCCAGCAGTGCGGGAGGGGCCTATGGCTACACCTTC. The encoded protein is CASSAGGAYGYTF.